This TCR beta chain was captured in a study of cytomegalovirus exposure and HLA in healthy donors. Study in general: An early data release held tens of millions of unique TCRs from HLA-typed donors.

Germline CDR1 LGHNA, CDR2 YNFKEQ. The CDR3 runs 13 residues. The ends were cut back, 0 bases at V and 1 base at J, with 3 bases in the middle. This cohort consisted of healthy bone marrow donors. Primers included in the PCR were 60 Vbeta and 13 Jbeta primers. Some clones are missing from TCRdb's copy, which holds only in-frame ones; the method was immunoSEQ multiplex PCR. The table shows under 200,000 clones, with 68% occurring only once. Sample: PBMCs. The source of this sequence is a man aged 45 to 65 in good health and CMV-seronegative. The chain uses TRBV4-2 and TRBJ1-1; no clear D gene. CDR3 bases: TGTGCCAGCAGCCAAGACCGGAACACTGAAGCTTTCTTT. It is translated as CASSQDRNTEAFF.